This is a list of T cell receptor beta chains from one sample in a study of blood T cell repertoires in COVID-19. Libraries were prepared by immunoSEQ multiplex PCR; TCRdb keeps only in-frame clonotypes and omits some of them. Here the sample spans tens of thousands of clones, approximately 91% being singletons. Sequenced material: peripheral blood. The receptor source for this set is a man in his 70s with acute or convalescent COVID-19. Each CDR3 is given with its conserved first and last residue. Fields, in order: V gene, D gene, clone size, J gene, CDR3 protein, CDR3 DNA. D genes are given only for firm matches. Part of the rows lack a size; the others show once, few, many or a class for expanded clones.

>TRBV24-1|TRBD1|.|TRBJ2-7
CATSATGLYEQYF
TGTGCCACCAGTGCGACAGGGCTCTACGAGCAGTACTTC
>TRBV5-6|TRBD1|.|TRBJ1-2
CASSLRQGPSGGYTF
TGTGCCAGCAGCCTACGACAGGGCCCCTCAGGGGGCTACACCTTC
>TRBV6-5|.|.|TRBJ1-4
CASRDNLWEKLFF
TGTGCCAGCCGGGACAACCTGTGGGAAAAACTGTTTTTT
>TRBV5-4|TRBD1|.|TRBJ1-2
CASSPPPGQGLGGYTF
TGTGCCAGCAGCCCACCTCCGGGACAGGGACTCGGTGGCTACACCTTC
>TRBV19|.|.|TRBJ2-2
CASSIDLRLTGELFF
TGTGCCAGTAGTATAGATTTACGGTTAACTGGGGAGCTGTTTTTT
>TRBV7-3|.|once|TRBJ2-7
CASSLGGPDYEQYF
TGTGCCAGCAGCTTAGGAGGCCCCGACTACGAGCAGTACTTC
>TRBV28|.|once|TRBJ1-2
CASSFTANYGYTF
TGTGCCAGCAGTTTTACAGCTAACTATGGCTACACCTTC
>TRBV20-1|TRBD1|.|TRBJ1-2
CSASPGTGRGYTF
TGCAGTGCTAGTCCCGGGACAGGGAGAGGCTACACCTTC
>TRBV5-6|.|.|TRBJ2-7
CASSLVSLASYEQYF
TGTGCCAGCAGCTTGGTTTCCTTGGCTAGTTACGAGCAGTACTTC
>TRBV30|.|.|TRBJ1-1
CAWNLRGFGTEAFF
TGTGCCTGGAACCTAAGGGGGTTCGGGACTGAAGCTTTCTTT
>TRBV2|.|.|TRBJ1-5
CASSRTANSNQPQHF
TGTGCCAGCAGTCGGACAGCAAATAGCAATCAGCCCCAGCATTTT
>TRBV4-3|TRBD2|.|TRBJ2-1
CASSPGTSWINEQFF
TGCGCCAGCAGCCCCGGGACTAGCTGGATCAATGAGCAGTTCTTC
>TRBV7-9|.|.|TRBJ2-1
CASSFSDRRVLDNEQFF
TGTGCCAGCAGCTTCTCGGACAGGAGGGTCCTGGACAATGAGCAGTTCTTC
>TRBV7-2|.|.|TRBJ1-4
CANVGGAGEKLFF
TGTGCTAATGTTGGGGGGGCGGGTGAAAAACTGTTTTTT
>TRBV5-1|.|.|TRBJ2-5
CASQDSKIRETQYF
TGCGCCTCCCAGGACAGTAAGATCCGAGAGACCCAGTACTTC
>TRBV6-5|.|.|TRBJ1-3
CASTPPTGNTIYF
TGTGCCAGCACCCCCCCCACTGGAAACACCATATATTTT
>TRBV7-9|.|.|TRBJ2-7
CATGTSYYEQYF
TGTGCCACCGGGACATCATACTACGAGCAGTACTTC
>TRBV29-1|.|.|TRBJ1-2
CSALTTSSRYGYTF
TGCAGCGCGTTGACTACCTCCTCCCGATATGGCTACACCTTC
>TRBV11-3|.|.|TRBJ2-5
CASRHPRSQGPDQETQYF
TGTGCCAGCAGACATCCCCGGAGCCAGGGCCCAGACCAAGAGACCCAGTACTTC
>TRBV6-5|.|.|TRBJ1-1
CASSYFPVRGGAEAFF
TGTGCCAGCAGTTACTTCCCGGTAAGGGGAGGAGCTGAAGCTTTCTTT
>TRBV7-8|TRBD1|.|TRBJ2-5
CASSSRADRGGQETQYF
TGTGCCAGCAGCTCTAGGGCGGACAGGGGAGGGCAAGAGACCCAGTACTTC
>TRBV6-2/TRBV6-3|.|once|TRBJ1-2
CASSYAPSVQGYTF
TGTGCCAGCAGTTATGCCCCCTCAGTCCAGGGCTACACCTTC
>TRBV3-1/TRBV3-2|TRBD2|many|TRBJ2-7
CASSRRASGHEQYF
TGTGCCAGCAGCCGGAGGGCTAGCGGCCACGAGCAGTACTTC
>TRBV19|TRBD1|.|TRBJ1-1
CASSRTGVDTEAFF
TGTGCCAGTAGCAGGACAGGGGTTGACACTGAAGCTTTCTTT
>TRBV7-8|TRBD1|.|TRBJ1-1
CASSLEGAMNTEAFF
TGTGCCAGCAGCTTAGAGGGGGCCATGAACACTGAAGCTTTCTTT
>TRBV5-1|TRBD2|few|TRBJ2-1
CASSLELAGGPLYNEQFF
TGCGCCAGCAGCTTGGAACTAGCGGGGGGGCCTTTATACAATGAGCAGTTCTTC
>TRBV9|.|.|TRBJ2-7
CASSAGGEARTYEQYF
TGTGCCAGCAGCGCCGGAGGGGAGGCGAGAACCTACGAGCAGTACTTC
>TRBV4-3|.|.|TRBJ2-3
CASSQSGGTASDTQYF
TGCGCCAGCAGCCAGTCCGGAGGTACGGCCTCAGATACGCAGTATTTT
>TRBV13|TRBD1|.|TRBJ1-3
CASSLPNRQGAKGNTIYF
TGTGCCAGCAGCTTGCCGAACCGACAGGGGGCGAAAGGAAACACCATATATTTT
>TRBV7-6|TRBD2|.|TRBJ2-1
CASSYPSLAGASSYNEQFF
TGTGCCAGCAGCTACCCGTCGCTAGCGGGGGCAAGCTCCTACAATGAGCAGTTCTTC
>TRBV25-1|TRBD1|.|TRBJ1-4
CASSVGQGDEKLFF
TGTGCCAGCAGTGTAGGACAGGGGGACGAAAAACTGTTTTTT
>TRBV9|TRBD2|few|TRBJ2-7
CASSVQLADAYEQYF
TGTGCCAGCAGCGTACAACTAGCGGACGCCTACGAGCAGTACTTC
>TRBV27|TRBD1|.|TRBJ1-4
CASSRGQNPGEKLFF
TGTGCCAGCAGTAGGGGGCAGAACCCAGGGGAAAAACTGTTTTTT
>TRBV7-9|.|.|TRBJ1-3
CASSFEEARGNTIYF
TGTGCCAGCAGCTTCGAGGAGGCGCGCGGAAACACCATATATTTT
>TRBV5-1|.|.|TRBJ1-2
CASSFDRNNYGYTF
TGCGCCAGCAGCTTCGACAGAAATAACTATGGCTACACCTTC
>TRBV28|.|once|TRBJ1-4
CASSLDPAREVEKLFF
TGTGCCAGCAGTTTAGACCCCGCTAGGGAGGTGGAAAAACTGTTTTTT